These 20 T cell receptor beta chains originate from one sample sequenced in a study of low-dose radiotherapy and immunotherapy resistance in tumors. As for time point: before trial treatment. Alpha- and beta-chain coverage of first-strand cDNA came from TRAV- and TRBV-specific primers. A roughly 20-cycle PCR with a constant-region primer and V-primer adapter amplified TCRs. TCRdb reprocessed the reads with MiXCR, giving one entry per CDR3 protein. Among tens of thousands of distinct CDR3 sequences, roughly a sixth were seen once, and the ten largest hold 2.8%. The sample consisted of PBMCs, taken before treatment. The receptors originated from a male donor with prostate cancer.

This clonotype was seen at least ten times. The V call is TRBV20-1, the J call TRBJ1-3; D is uncertain. V dropped 6 bases and J dropped 7 bases, with 13 bases sitting between them. CDR3 length: 12 amino acids. Germline V gene sequence: CDR1 DFQATT, CDR2 SNEGSKA (reference sequence). The CDR3 bases are TGCAGTGCCCATGCCCTGAGGAACACCATATATTTT. It translates to CSAHALRNTIYF.

This clonotype was recorded at least ten times. The chain employs TRBV5-1 and TRBJ1-4; 9 positions agree with TRBD1. CDR1 is SGHRS, CDR2 YFSETQ, per germline. Trimming removed 4 bases from V and 8 bases from J; junction bases left unmatched: 21. There are 19 residues in the CDR3. CDR3 DNA: TGCGCCAGCAGCCCCCGGTACTGGGACAGGGAGCCTCGAGTGGAAAAACTGTTTTTT. As protein: CASSPRYWDREPRVEKLFF. The full variable domain, rest sourced from reference TRBV5-1 and TRBJ1-4, is KAGVTQTPRYLIKTRGQQVTLSCSPISGHRSVSWYQQTPGQGLQFLFEYFSETQRNKGNFPGRFSGRQFSNSRSEMNVSTLELGDSALYLCASSPRYWDREPRVEKLFFGSGTQLSVL.

The chain is built from TRBV20-1 and TRBJ2-2; D is perhaps TRBD2 (6 bases). V gave up 6 bases and J gave up 2 bases, with 13 bases separating them. This CDR3 has 14 residues. Germline loops: CDR1 DFQATT, CDR2 SNEGSKA (reference sequence). The CDR3 region has the DNA TGCAGTGCGACCGGACTAACCAACACCGGGGAGCTGTTTTTT. This encodes CSATGLTNTGELFF.

In this sample, this clonotype turned up many times. The J gene is TRBJ1-1, the V gene TRBV2; 8 bases agree with TRBD1. The CDR3 is 13 amino acids. CDR1 SNHLY and CDR2 FYNNEI come from the germline V gene. V gave up 8 bases and J gave up 4 bases; unmatched junction bases: 6. CDR3 in amino acids: CASGSDRGTEAFF. For the CDR3, the DNA is TGTGCCAGCGGGTCAGACAGGGGCACTGAAGCTTTCTTT.

This clonotype appeared a few times. The chain employs TRBV18 and TRBJ2-7, with D uncertain. The CDR3 loop spans 14 amino acids. Germline V CDR1 and CDR2: KGHSH, LQKENI. Trimming pared 4 bases from V and 0 bases from J, leaving 10 bases between. CDR3 amino acids: CASSLGSVSYEQYF. CDR3 bases: TGTGCCAGCTCACTCGGATCAGTCTCCTACGAGCAGTACTTC. Variable domain in full (rest from reference TRBV18 and TRBJ2-7): NAGVMQNPRHLVRRRGQEARLRCSPMKGHSHVYWYRQLPEEGLKFMVYLQKENIIDESGMPKERFSAEFPKEGPSILRIQQVVRGDSAAYFCASSLGSVSYEQYFGPGTRLTVT.

This clonotype was counted at least ten times. The chain carries TRBV5-5 and TRBJ1-2; tentatively, D is TRBD1 (6 bases). This CDR3 region has 13 residues. Trimming stripped 4 bases from V and 6 bases from J, with 13 bases between. The germline V gene has CDR1 SGHKS and CDR2 YYEKEE (reference sequence). CDR3 amino acids: CASSGWGPDGYTF. CDR3 nucleotide sequence: TGTGCCAGCAGCGGGTGGGGGCCGGATGGCTACACCTTC.

This clonotype was seen many times. The V and J genes are TRBV6-2 or TRBV6-3 and TRBJ2-7, with 8 bases identical to TRBD1. CDR3 length equals 13 residues. Germline V gives CDR1 MNHEY, CDR2 SVGEGT. V shed 8 bases, J shed 0 bases, and the junction held 3 bases outside the gene matches. The CDR3 here is CASHRGNSYEQYF. CDR3 DNA sequence: TGTGCCAGCCACAGGGGGAACTCCTACGAGCAGTACTTC.

Many counts were recorded for this clonotype. The chain joins TRBV7-2 to TRBJ2-3; TRBD2 agrees at 14 bases. Looked up from germline, CDR1 is SGHTA and CDR2 is FQGNSA. This CDR3 is built from 15 residues. J gave up 8 bases and V 6 bases, and 7 bases lay outside the gene matches. CDR3 residues: CASRRTSGGRGTQYF. The DNA for the CDR3 is TGTGCCAGCAGACGGACTAGCGGGGGGCGGGGTACGCAGTATTTT.

This clonotype was seen repeatedly, ten times or more. CDR3 sequence reads: CASSQDGDYTDTQYF. CDR3 in DNA: TGTGCCAGCAGCCAAGACGGGGACTACACAGATACGCAGTATTTT. This rearrangement joins TRBV4-2 to TRBJ2-3; TRBD2 matches 7 bases. Trimming cost V 0 bases and J 2 bases; bases outside gene matches: 2. Germline V lookup: CDR1 LGHNA, CDR2 YNFKEQ. This CDR3 spans 15 amino acids.

This chain connects TRBV4-1 to TRBJ2-4; D is uncertain. CDR3 length: 18 residues. Deletions cut 0 bases from V and 0 bases from J, with 15 bases between. The germline V gene encodes CDR1 MGHRA and CDR2 YSYEKL. In DNA form, the CDR3 reads TGCGCCAGCAGCCAAGAACGTAGGGCGACTCTAGCCAAAAACATTCAGTACTTC. Residues: CASSQERRATLAKNIQYF.

This clonotype was detected many times. The rearrangement joins TRBV10-3 to TRBJ2-2, with D perhaps matching TRBD1 (6 bases). CDR3 size: 15 residues. V was pared by 8 bases and J by 6 bases, with 19 bases between. Germline lookup yields CDR1 ENHRY and CDR2 SYGVKD. CDR3 sequence reads: CAIWQPQGHSGELFF. DNA for the CDR3: TGTGCCATCTGGCAACCACAGGGCCATTCCGGGGAGCTGTTTTTT.

At least ten counts were recorded for this clonotype. V usage is TRBV4-1 and J usage is TRBJ1-4; TRBD1 might be the D (5 bases). This CDR3 comprises 15 residues. Germline CDR1 MGHRA, CDR2 YSYEKL. The germline V and J ends were trimmed by 4 bases and 4 bases, with 13 bases remaining between them. The CDR3 spells CASSRPGQHNEKLFF. In DNA form, the CDR3 reads TGCGCCAGCAGCCGACCGGGGCAGCATAATGAAAAACTGTTTTTT.

This clonotype was detected only a few times. The chain combines TRBV28 with TRBJ2-5; no reliable D call. Germline loops: CDR1 MDHEN, CDR2 SYDVKM. The CDR3 loop spans 14 amino acids. Trimming removed 5 bases at V and 5 bases at J, with 15 bases between. CDR3 protein: CASSDFRERETQYF. In DNA form, the CDR3 reads TGTGCCAGCAGTGATTTTCGAGAGCGTGAGACCCAGTACTTC.

This clonotype was counted at least ten times. The chain combines TRBV6-2 or TRBV6-3 with TRBJ2-2; TRBD1 matches 9 bases. The germline gives CDR1 MNHEY, CDR2 SVGEGT. J lost 3 bases, V lost 9 bases, and 5 bases had no gene match. The CDR3 runs 14 residues. The CDR3 spells CASIRQGDTGELFF. The DNA for the CDR3 is TGTGCCAGTATTAGACAGGGGGACACCGGGGAGCTGTTTTTT.

In its sample, this clonotype was seen many times. The V call is TRBV7-9, the J call TRBJ2-1, with a tentative D call TRBD1 (5 bases). Deletions cut 4 bases from V and 4 bases from J, with 11 bases between. Germline values: CDR1 SEHNR, CDR2 FQNEAQ (reference sequence). The CDR3 sequence is 14 residues long. DNA of the CDR3: TGTGCCAGCAGCTCCGGGCAGGGATACAATGAGCAGTTCTTC. Translating gives CASSSGQGYNEQFF.

In nucleotides, the CDR3 is TGTGCCAGCACCAAGCCGGACTCTTACGAGCAGTACTTC. It specifies CASTKPDSYEQYF. The chain carries TRBV2 and TRBJ2-7; D possibly corresponds to TRBD2 (5 bases). Germline V gene sequence: CDR1 SNHLY, CDR2 FYNNEI. The CDR3 covers 13 residues. Trimming stripped 7 bases from V and 4 bases from J, with 14 bases between.

This clonotype has at least ten counts. V gene TRBV6-2 or TRBV6-3 combines with J gene TRBJ2-4; D unresolved. The germline V gene encodes CDR1 MNHEY and CDR2 SVGEGT. Trimming cost V 2 bases and J 9 bases, with 11 bases left between them. The CDR3 contains 13 residues. CDR3 residues: CASSYVGSSIQYF. The CDR3 region has the DNA TGTGCCAGCAGTTACGTCGGATCGAGCATTCAGTACTTC.

This clonotype was found many times. CDR3 DNA sequence: TGTGCCAGCAGCCAATGGTCGGATGGCTACGAGCAGTACTTC. The encoded protein is CASSQWSDGYEQYF. V is TRBV9 and J is TRBJ2-7; D gene uncertain. The ends were cut back, 4 bases at V and 3 bases at J, with 14 bases in the middle. Germline CDR1 reads SGDLS; CDR2 reads YYNGEE. This CDR3 comprises 14 residues.

The table lists this clonotype with many counts. V usage is TRBV11-3 and J usage is TRBJ2-3; D is uncertain. This CDR3 has 13 residues. Germline V lookup: CDR1 SGHNT, CDR2 YENEEA. V was pared by 1 base and J by 7 bases, with 9 bases between. The CDR3 is CASSLAGSYTQYF. CDR3 nucleotides: TGTGCCAGCAGCTTAGCCGGATCTTATACGCAGTATTTT.

Ten or more counts support this clonotype. The V call is TRBV5-6, the J call TRBJ2-3; TRBD2 might be the D (5 bases). Germline loops: CDR1 SGHDT, CDR2 YYEEEE. V gave up 4 bases and J gave up 1 base, with 16 bases separating them. The CDR3 spans 16 residues. This chain's CDR3 is CASSPSAGVRTDTQYF. In DNA form, the CDR3 reads TGTGCCAGCAGCCCTTCGGCCGGGGTCCGCACAGATACGCAGTATTTT.